This passage covers 30 T cell receptor beta chains from one sample sequenced in a study of T cell responses to AZD1222 COVID-19 vaccine. Sequencing was performed with immunoSEQ multiplex PCR; in TCRdb, only in-frame clones are kept and a portion is missing. This table has tens of thousands of clones, about 90% appearing once. This sample comprised peripheral blood, obtained on day 0 of MenACWY control vaccination. These TCRs come from an adult in good health.

CDR3: CASSFQGRSEKLFF. In nucleotides, the CDR3 is TGTGCCAGCAGTTTTCAGGGGAGGAGCGAAAAACTGTTTTTT. This sequence joins TRBV27 and TRBJ1-4; tentative D call: TRBD1 (6 bases). Germline-derived CDR1 and CDR2 are MNHEY and SMNVEV (reference sequence). The V end lost 3 bases, the J end lost 8 bases, and 13 bases lay between the germline ends. CDR3 length equals 14 residues.

V and J are TRBV24-1 and TRBJ1-2; the D gene is possibly TRBD1 (6 bases). The CDR3 runs to 13 residues. The V and J ends lost 7 bases and 7 bases respectively, with 15 bases between them. CDR1 and CDR2 (germline): KGHDR, SFDVKD. This chain's CDR3 is CATSETGAAGYTF. DNA of the CDR3: TGTGCCACCAGCGAAACGGGGGCGGCTGGCTACACCTTC.

The J gene is TRBJ2-1, the V gene TRBV7-9; D unresolved. V shed 1 base and J shed 9 bases, with 13 bases lying between them. CDR1 is SEHNR and CDR2 is FQNEAQ in the germline V gene (reference sequence). The CDR3 has 14 residues. The chain's CDR3 is CASSLGQVITEQFF. CDR3 sequence (DNA): TGTGCCAGCAGCTTAGGGCAGGTAATCACTGAGCAGTTCTTC.

V usage is TRBV6-5 and J usage is TRBJ1-6, with D possibly matching TRBD1 (5 bases). The CDR3 totals 14 residues. The V end was cut by 4 bases, the J end by 10 bases, with 14 bases between. The germline gives CDR1 MNHEY, CDR2 SVGAGI. The CDR3 is CASSSTDRDSPLHF. The CDR3 DNA follows: TGTGCCAGCAGTTCGACGGATCGGGACTCACCCCTCCACTTT.

This chain links TRBV6-5 with TRBJ2-3; D call uncertain. The CDR3 covers 12 residues. The germline V gene has CDR1 MNHEY and CDR2 SVGAGI. Between the trimmed V and J ends, which lost 4 bases and 6 bases, there was a span of 8 bases. The CDR3 loop reads CASSSGVDTQYF. In DNA form, the CDR3 reads TGTGCCAGCAGTTCAGGAGTGGATACGCAGTATTTT.

The chain couples TRBV6-1 to TRBJ1-1; D gene ambiguous. Looked up from germline, CDR1 is MNHNS and CDR2 is SASEGT. The V end was cut by 0 bases, the J end by 11 bases, with 16 bases between. The CDR3 length is 14 residues. CDR3 DNA sequence: TGTGCCAGCAGTGAAGCGGACGGGAGTAAGGACGCTTTCTTT. This encodes CASSEADGSKDAFF.

V and J are TRBV7-9 and TRBJ2-7; possibly TRBD1 or TRBD2 for D (6 bases each). This CDR3 is built from 12 residues. V lost 2 bases to trimming and J lost 7 bases, with 9 bases between them. Germline CDR1 SEHNR, CDR2 FQNEAQ (reference sequence). The CDR3 region is CASSLWGAEQYF. The CDR3, as DNA: TGTGCCAGCAGCTTATGGGGGGCGGAGCAGTACTTC. Full variable domain (missing parts from reference TRBV7-9 and TRBJ2-7): DTGVSQNPRHKITKRGQNVTFRCDPISEHNRLYWYRQTLGQGPEFLTYFQNEAQLEKSRLLSDRFSAERPKGSFSTLEIQRTEQGDSAMYLCASSLWGAEQYFGPGTRLTVT.

CDR3 bases: TGTGCCAGCCTCAGAGGGACTCGGGGTCAGCCCCAGCATTTT. Its protein is CASLRGTRGQPQHF. The rearrangement links TRBV28 to TRBJ1-5, with D perhaps matching TRBD1 (5 bases). V shed 8 bases and J shed 6 bases, with 17 bases lying between them. The CDR3 is made up of 14 amino acids. CDR1 and CDR2 from the germline V gene are MDHEN and SYDVKM.

This clone was observed once. The chain links TRBV5-1 to TRBJ2-1, with D possibly matching TRBD2 (5 bases). Germline V lookup: CDR1 SGHRS, CDR2 YFSETQ. Between the trimmed V and J ends, which lost 4 bases and 4 bases, there was a span of 9 bases. This CDR3 has 13 amino acids. CDR3 DNA sequence: TGCGCCAGCAGCCCGGGGAGTTACAATGAGCAGTTCTTC. Protein sequence: CASSPGSYNEQFF.

The chain joins TRBV28 to TRBJ1-2, with 8 bases identical to TRBD1. Germline V lookup: CDR1 MDHEN, CDR2 SYDVKM. This CDR3 is 15 amino acids long. V dropped 2 bases and J dropped 8; count of bases not matched to a gene: 10. CDR3 bases: TGTGCCAGCAGTTTAGGGACAGGACTCGAGTACGGCTACACCTTC. This gives the protein CASSLGTGLEYGYTF.

The CDR3 nucleotides are TGTGCCAGCAGTTTGACTAGATCTGGTGGTGACACCGGGGAGCTGTTTTTT. Its protein product is CASSLTRSGGDTGELFF. The chain carries TRBV28 and TRBJ2-2; a possible D gene is TRBD2 (6 bases). Germline assignment: CDR1 MDHEN and CDR2 SYDVKM. V lost 3 bases, J lost 3 bases, and 17 bases lay in between. This CDR3 is 17 amino acids long.

V is TRBV9 and J is TRBJ2-5, with 10 bases aligning to TRBD1. CDR1 and CDR2 from the germline V gene are SGDLS and YYNGEE. This CDR3 has 16 amino acids. J gave up 5 bases and V 0 bases, and 7 bases lay outside the gene matches. The CDR3 sequence: CASSVGTGGRVETQYF. DNA for the CDR3: TGTGCCAGCAGCGTAGGGACAGGGGGGCGCGTGGAGACCCAGTACTTC.

The V and J genes are TRBV10-1 and TRBJ2-5; the match to TRBD1 covers 9 bases. The V gene end was trimmed by 3 bases and the J gene end by 4 bases; junction bases not matched to a gene: 6. CDR3 size: 15 residues. Germline assignment: CDR1 WNHNN and CDR2 SYGVQD (reference sequence). This chain's CDR3 is CASSERTGDGETQYF. For the CDR3, the DNA is TGCGCCAGCAGTGAACGGACAGGGGACGGAGAGACCCAGTACTTC.

The rearrangement uses TRBV28 and TRBJ1-1, with a tentative D call TRBD1 (6 bases). CDR3 length: 14 residues. The V gene lost 3 bases and the J gene lost 1 base, with 9 bases spanning the gap. Germline CDR1 and CDR2: MDHEN and SYDVKM. The CDR3 bases are TGTGCCAGCAGTTTGGTACAGGGGAACACTGAAGCTTTCTTT. It yields the protein CASSLVQGNTEAFF.

Only one count was recorded for this clone. V usage is TRBV6-5 and J usage is TRBJ1-2; 7 bases match TRBD1. This CDR3 region has 14 residues. Unmatched junction bases numbered 9, after V lost 9 bases and J lost 2 bases. Germline-derived CDR1 and CDR2 are MNHEY and SVGAGI. The CDR3 coding sequence is TGTGCCAGTCAGCCAGGGGGGCAGAACTATGGCTACACCTTC. Translated, it gives CASQPGGQNYGYTF.

This sequence joins TRBV19 and TRBJ1-2, with 7 bases that match TRBD1. Losses at the gene ends were 7 bases for V and 4 bases for J; bases not matched to a gene: 12. The germline gives CDR1 LNHDA, CDR2 SQIVND (reference sequence). CDR3 length: 15 residues. CDR3 sequence reads: CASIRQGGEGYGYTF. For the CDR3, the DNA is TGTGCCAGTATCCGACAGGGAGGTGAGGGCTATGGCTACACCTTC.

The chain recombines TRBV19 with TRBJ1-5; 8 nucleotides align to TRBD1. CDR3 length: 15 residues. V lost 3 bases to trimming and J lost 6 bases; unmatched junction nucleotides: 7. The germline gives CDR1 LNHDA, CDR2 SQIVND (reference sequence). The CDR3 nucleotides read TGTGCCAGTAGTATCGCCCAGGGGGCAGCTCAGCCCCAGCATTTT. Encoded protein: CASSIAQGAAQPQHF.

V is TRBV5-1 and J is TRBJ1-6; D uncertain. The CDR3 runs to 15 residues. The V end was cut by 0 bases, the J end by 15 bases, with 19 bases between. CDR1 and CDR2 from the germline V gene are SGHRS and YFSETQ. CDR3 sequence (DNA): TGCGCCAGCAGCTTGGCTGGGAAGGAAGGTTCGGGCCTCCACTTT. It encodes CASSLAGKEGSGLHF.

The chain couples TRBV6-5 to TRBJ1-6, with 9 bases fitting TRBD1. Trimming at V came to 0 bases and at J to 10 bases, leaving 4 bases not matched to a gene. Germline CDR1 reads MNHEY; CDR2 reads SVGAGI. The CDR3 loop spans 15 amino acids. The CDR3 here is CASSYSGTGRSPLHF. The CDR3 coding sequence is TGTGCCAGCAGTTACTCTGGGACAGGGCGCTCACCCCTCCACTTT.

CDR3 residues: CATSRDGTNYGYTF. The CDR3 region has the DNA TGTGCCACCTCGAGGGACGGTACTAACTATGGCTACACCTTC. This chain links TRBV24-1 with TRBJ1-2; TRBD1 might be the D (5 bases). Germline V gene data show CDR1 as KGHDR and CDR2 as SFDVKD. V lost 9 bases, J lost 0 bases, and 13 bases lay in between. This CDR3 comprises 14 residues.

V gene TRBV3-1 (or the pseudogene TRBV3-2) combines with J gene TRBJ1-2; tentatively, D is TRBD1 (5 bases). CDR1 LGHDT and CDR2 YNNKEL come from the germline V gene (reference sequence). Trimming pared 3 bases from V and 7 bases from J, leaving 12 bases between. CDR3 size: 13 residues. The CDR3 DNA sequence: TGTGCCAGCAGCCAGGGTCGAAGGGGTGGCTACACCTTC. Amino acid sequence: CASSQGRRGGYTF.

In its sample, this clone was seen once. V gene TRBV10-3 combines with J gene TRBJ2-7; 10 nucleotides line up with TRBD2. Germline CDR1 and CDR2: ENHRY and SYGVKD. CDR3 length: 14 residues. J was trimmed by 3 bases and V by 10 bases; bases with no gene match: 9. The CDR3 nucleotides are TGTGCCACCGAGGGACTAGCGAAAGGCTACGAGCAGTACTTC. The encoded protein is CATEGLAKGYEQYF.

The chain links TRBV19 to TRBJ2-2, with 10 bases lining up with TRBD2. Germline loops: CDR1 LNHDA, CDR2 SQIVND (reference sequence). The junction had 7 bases not matched to a gene; V was cut back by 2 bases and J by 1 base. The CDR3 extends over 18 amino acids. The CDR3 nucleotides read TGTGCCAGTAGTATAAGATTAGCGGGAGGCCAGAACACCGGGGAGCTGTTTTTT. Its translation: CASSIRLAGGQNTGELFF.

The J gene is TRBJ2-7, the V gene TRBV11-2, with a possible D match to TRBD2 (6 bases). With 1 base removed from V and 3 bases from J, the gap between germline ends came to 13 bases. The CDR3 has 15 residues. Germline assignment: CDR1 SGHAT and CDR2 FQNNGV. CDR3: CASSLGDGSIYEQYF. The CDR3 DNA follows: TGTGCCAGCAGCTTAGGGGACGGGAGTATCTACGAGCAGTACTTC.

The chain joins TRBV5-1 to TRBJ2-2, with 12 bases identical to TRBD2. Germline V lookup: CDR1 SGHRS, CDR2 YFSETQ. Unmatched junction bases numbered 9, after V lost 4 bases and J lost 2 bases. This CDR3 has 18 residues. In DNA, the CDR3 is TGCGCCAGCAGCCCAGCCCTAGCGGGGGGGCTCAACACCGGGGAGCTGTTTTTT. Its translation: CASSPALAGGLNTGELFF.

The chain links TRBV11-1 to TRBJ2-7; D unclear. Germline V CDR1 and CDR2: SGHAT, FQDESV (reference sequence). The CDR3 has 13 amino acids. The V end lost 3 bases, the J end lost 2 bases, and 8 bases lay between the germline ends. The CDR3 DNA reads as TGTGCCAGCAGCTTCGAGCAGACCTACGAGCAGTACTTC. Protein sequence: CASSFEQTYEQYF. The entire variable domain, with the rest obtained from reference TRBV11-1 and TRBJ2-7, is as follows: EAEVAQSPRYKITEKSQAVAFWCDPISGHATLYWYRQILGQGPELLVQFQDESVVDDSQLPKDRFSAERLKGVDSTLKIQPAELGDSAMYLCASSFEQTYEQYFGPGTRLTVT.

V usage is TRBV11-3 and J usage is TRBJ2-7; D could derive from TRBD1 or TRBD2 (5 bases each). V was cut by 1 base and J by 5 bases, with 21 bases left in between. The CDR3 runs to 17 residues. CDR1 SGHNT and CDR2 YENEEA come from the germline V gene. The CDR3 region has the DNA TGTGCCAGCAGCTTAGGACGACTCGGTGGGACGAGGGACGAGCAGTACTTC. This gives the protein CASSLGRLGGTRDEQYF.

The rearrangement links TRBV7-2 to TRBJ1-4; D not resolved. Trimming took off 5 bases at V and 0 bases at J, with 10 bases between the two ends. CDR1 is SGHTA and CDR2 is FQGNSA in the germline V gene. The CDR3 covers 15 residues. CDR3 sequence reads: CASSPRLSTNEKLFF. The CDR3 bases are TGTGCCAGCAGCCCCCGACTATCAACTAATGAAAAACTGTTTTTT.

This clone was counted only a few times. The chain couples TRBV5-1 to TRBJ2-7, with 9 positions matching TRBD1. Germline V lookup: CDR1 SGHRS, CDR2 YFSETQ. The CDR3 has 11 amino acids. The trim removed 7 bases at V and 4 bases at J, leaving 0 bases unmatched. The CDR3 nucleotides read TGCGCCAGCGGGACAGGGTACGAGCAGTACTTC. Its protein is CASGTGYEQYF.

This chain links TRBV7-2 with TRBJ2-1, with 10 bases identical to TRBD2. The CDR3 runs 16 residues. Germline V CDR1 and CDR2: SGHTA, FQGNSA. After removal of 0 bases from V and 6 bases from J, the junction contained 5 bases not matched to a gene. This CDR3 is CASSLASTSGTNEQFF. The CDR3 bases are TGTGCCAGCAGCTTAGCATCCACTAGCGGGACCAATGAGCAGTTCTTC.